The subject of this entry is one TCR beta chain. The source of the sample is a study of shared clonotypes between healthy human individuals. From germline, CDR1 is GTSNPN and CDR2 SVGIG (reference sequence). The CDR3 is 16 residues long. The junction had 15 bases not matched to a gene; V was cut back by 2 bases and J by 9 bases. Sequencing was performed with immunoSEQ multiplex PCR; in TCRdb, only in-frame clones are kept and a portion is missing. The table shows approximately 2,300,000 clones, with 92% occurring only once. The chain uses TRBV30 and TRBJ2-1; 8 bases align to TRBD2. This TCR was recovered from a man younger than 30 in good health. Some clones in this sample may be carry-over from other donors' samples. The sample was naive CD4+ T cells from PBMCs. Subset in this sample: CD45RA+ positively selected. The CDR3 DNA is TGTGCCTGGAGTCTCACGCGGACTAGCCTAATTGGTGAGCAGTTCTTC. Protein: CAWSLTRTSLIGEQFF.